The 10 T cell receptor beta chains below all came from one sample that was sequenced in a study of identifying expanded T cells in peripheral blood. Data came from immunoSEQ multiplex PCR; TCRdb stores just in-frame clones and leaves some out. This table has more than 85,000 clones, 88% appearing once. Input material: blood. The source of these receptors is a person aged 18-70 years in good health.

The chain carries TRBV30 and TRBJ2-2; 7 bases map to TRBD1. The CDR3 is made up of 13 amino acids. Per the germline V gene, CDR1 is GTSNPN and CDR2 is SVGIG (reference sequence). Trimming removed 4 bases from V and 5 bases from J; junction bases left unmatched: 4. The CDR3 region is CAWNHRGTGELFF. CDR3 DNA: TGTGCCTGGAACCACAGGGGAACCGGGGAGCTGTTTTTT.

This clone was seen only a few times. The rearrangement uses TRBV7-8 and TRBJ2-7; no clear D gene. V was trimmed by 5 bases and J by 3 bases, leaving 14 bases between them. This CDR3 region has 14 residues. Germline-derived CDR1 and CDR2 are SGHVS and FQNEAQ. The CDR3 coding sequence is TGTGCCAGCAGCCGCCTTGAGGAAGGCTACGAGCAGTACTTC. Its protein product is CASSRLEEGYEQYF.

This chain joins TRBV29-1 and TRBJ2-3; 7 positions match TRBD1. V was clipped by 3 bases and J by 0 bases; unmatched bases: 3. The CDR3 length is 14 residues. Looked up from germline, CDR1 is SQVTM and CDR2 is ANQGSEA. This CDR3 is CSVEGQYSTDTQYF. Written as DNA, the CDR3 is TGCAGCGTTGAGGGACAGTATAGCACAGATACGCAGTATTTT.

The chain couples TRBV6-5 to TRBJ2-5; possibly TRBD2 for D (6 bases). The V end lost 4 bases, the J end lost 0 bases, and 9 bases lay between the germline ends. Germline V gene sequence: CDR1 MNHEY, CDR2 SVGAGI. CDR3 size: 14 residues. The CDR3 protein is CASSLGGYQETQYF. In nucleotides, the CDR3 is TGTGCCAGCAGTTTAGGAGGGTACCAAGAGACCCAGTACTTC.

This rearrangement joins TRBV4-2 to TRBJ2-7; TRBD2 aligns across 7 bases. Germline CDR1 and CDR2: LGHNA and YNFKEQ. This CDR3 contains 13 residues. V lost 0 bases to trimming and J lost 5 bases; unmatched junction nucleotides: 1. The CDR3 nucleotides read TGTGCCAGCAGCCAAGACGGGAGGAACGAGCAGTACTTC. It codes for CASSQDGRNEQYF.

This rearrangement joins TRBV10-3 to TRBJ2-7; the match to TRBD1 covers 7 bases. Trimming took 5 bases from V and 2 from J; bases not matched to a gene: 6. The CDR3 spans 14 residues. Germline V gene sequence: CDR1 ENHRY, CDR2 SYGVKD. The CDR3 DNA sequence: TGTGCCATCAGTTTTGAAACAGGGGCCTACGAGCAGTACTTC. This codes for CAISFETGAYEQYF.

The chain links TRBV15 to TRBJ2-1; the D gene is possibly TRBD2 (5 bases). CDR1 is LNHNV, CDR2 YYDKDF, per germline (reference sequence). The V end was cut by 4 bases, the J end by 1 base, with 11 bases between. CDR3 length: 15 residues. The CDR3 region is CATSIASGSYNEQFF. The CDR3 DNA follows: TGTGCCACCAGCATAGCGAGTGGGTCCTACAATGAGCAGTTCTTC.

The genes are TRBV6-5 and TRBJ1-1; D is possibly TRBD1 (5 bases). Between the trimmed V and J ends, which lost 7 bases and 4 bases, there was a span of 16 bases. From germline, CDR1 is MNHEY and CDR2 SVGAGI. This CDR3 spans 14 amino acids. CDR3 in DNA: TGTGCCAGCACTGGGGCGGAGGAGGGCACTGAAGCTTTCTTT. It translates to CASTGAEEGTEAFF.

The CDR3 nucleotides are TGTGCCAGCAGTTCCCCGGGGAGCCTCCCCTACGAGCAGTACTTC. Translated: CASSSPGSLPYEQYF. The gene calls are TRBV6-5 and TRBJ2-7; tentatively, D is TRBD2 (5 bases). This CDR3 comprises 15 residues. V gave up 4 bases and J gave up 2 bases, with 15 bases separating them. The germline V gene encodes CDR1 MNHEY and CDR2 SVGAGI.

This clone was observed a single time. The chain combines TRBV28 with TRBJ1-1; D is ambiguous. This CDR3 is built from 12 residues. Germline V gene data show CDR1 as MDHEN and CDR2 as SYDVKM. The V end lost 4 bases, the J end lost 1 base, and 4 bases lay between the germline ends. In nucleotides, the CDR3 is TGTGCCAGCAGTTCCGAGAACACTGAAGCTTTCTTT. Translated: CASSSENTEAFF. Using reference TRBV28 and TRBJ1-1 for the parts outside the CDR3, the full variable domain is DVKVTQSSRYLVKRTGEKVFLECVQDMDHENMFWYRQDPGLGLRLIYFSYDVKMKEKGDIPEGYSVSREKKERFSLILESASTNQTSMYLCASSSENTEAFFGQGTRLTVV.